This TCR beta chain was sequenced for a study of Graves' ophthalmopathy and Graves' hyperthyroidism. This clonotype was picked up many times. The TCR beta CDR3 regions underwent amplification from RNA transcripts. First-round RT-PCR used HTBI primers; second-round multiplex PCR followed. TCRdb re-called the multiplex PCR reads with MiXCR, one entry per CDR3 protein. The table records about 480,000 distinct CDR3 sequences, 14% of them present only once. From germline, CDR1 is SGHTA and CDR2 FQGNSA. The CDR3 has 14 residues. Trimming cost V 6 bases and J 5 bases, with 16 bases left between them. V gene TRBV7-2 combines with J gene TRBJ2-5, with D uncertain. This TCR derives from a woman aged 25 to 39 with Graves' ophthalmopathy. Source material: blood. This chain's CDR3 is CASSSDPVGETQYF. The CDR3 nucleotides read TGTGCCAGCAGTTCCGATCCCGTGGGGGAGACCCAGTACTTC. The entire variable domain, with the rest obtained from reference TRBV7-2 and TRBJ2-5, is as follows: GAGVSQSPSNKVTEKGKDVELRCDPISGHTALYWYRQSLGQGLEFLIYFQGNSAPDKSGLPSDRFSAERTGGSVSTLTIQRTQQEDSAVYLCASSSDPVGETQYFGPGTRLLVL.